This T cell receptor (beta chain) was retrieved from a study of T-cell memory formation after mild COVID-19. This clonotype turned up a few times. Between the trimmed V and J ends, which lost 1 base and 4 bases, there was a span of 4 bases. The germline gives CDR1 MDHEN, CDR2 SYDVKM. The CDR3 extends over 12 amino acids. TCRdb re-called the 5' RACE reads through MiXCR, storing one row per CDR3 protein. The profile covers approximately 250,000 distinct CDR3 sequences, with approximately 16% appearing a single time and around 21% taken by the ten largest. The TCR comes from a man younger than 35 who had mild COVID-19 (a few samples of this study predate the infection). Cell type and time point are not known. This chain connects TRBV28 to TRBJ1-2; no definite D call. Sequencing was carried out using PBMCs or a T cell subset sorted from them (not recorded which). The CDR3 DNA reads TGTGCCAGCAGTTTATTTCCCTATGGCTACACCTTC. As protein: CASSLFPYGYTF.